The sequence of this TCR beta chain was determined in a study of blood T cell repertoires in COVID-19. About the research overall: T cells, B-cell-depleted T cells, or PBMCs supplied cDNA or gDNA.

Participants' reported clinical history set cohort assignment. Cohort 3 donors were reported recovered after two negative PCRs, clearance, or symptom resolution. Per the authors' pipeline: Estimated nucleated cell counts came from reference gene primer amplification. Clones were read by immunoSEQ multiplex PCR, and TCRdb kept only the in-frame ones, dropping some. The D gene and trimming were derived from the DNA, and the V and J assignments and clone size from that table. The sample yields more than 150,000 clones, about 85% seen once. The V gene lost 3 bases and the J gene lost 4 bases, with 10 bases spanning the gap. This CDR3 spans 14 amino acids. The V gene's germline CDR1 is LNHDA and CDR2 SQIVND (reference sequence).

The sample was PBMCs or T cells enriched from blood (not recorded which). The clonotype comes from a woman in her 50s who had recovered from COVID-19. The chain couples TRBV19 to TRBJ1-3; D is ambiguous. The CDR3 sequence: CASSMDSGGNTIYF. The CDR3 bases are TGTGCCAGTAGTATGGACTCCGGGGGAAACACCATATATTTT. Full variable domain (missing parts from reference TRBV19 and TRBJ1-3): DGGITQSPKYLFRKEGQNVTLSCEQNLNHDAMYWYRQDPGQGLRLIYYSQIVNDFQKGDIAEGYSVSREKKESFPLTVTSAQKNPTAFYLCASSMDSGGNTIYFGEGSWLTVV.